These T cell receptor beta chains were read from a single sample in a study of blood T cell repertoires in COVID-19. TCRdb's copy holds only in-frame clones and misses some; the assay was immunoSEQ multiplex PCR. This sample has about 39,000 clones, with 75% to 90% found just once. The sequenced sample was peripheral blood. These receptors were collected from a man in his fifties or sixties with active or convalescent COVID-19. Both conserved end residues are part of each CDR3. Each record gives: CDR3 DNA, CDR3 protein, J gene, D gene, V gene, clone size. D genes are given only for firm matches. A clone size is listed for some rows: how often the clone was seen (once, few, many), or a class if it is expanded.

CDR3 DNA: TGTGCCAGCAGCTTTGCGGGAAGAGCCACTGAAGCTTTCTTT
CDR3 protein: CASSFAGRATEAFF
J gene: TRBJ1-1
D gene: .
V gene: TRBV5-5
clone size: .

CDR3 DNA: TGTGCCAGCAGCGTCAGGGGCGCTGAAGCTTTCTTT
CDR3 protein: CASSVRGAEAFF
J gene: TRBJ1-1
D gene: .
V gene: TRBV11-3
clone size: .

CDR3 DNA: TGTGCCAGCTCTACAGGGGTCTCGCGTATCGGCTACACCTTC
CDR3 protein: CASSTGVSRIGYTF
J gene: TRBJ1-2
D gene: TRBD1
V gene: TRBV18
clone size: .

CDR3 DNA: TGTGCCAGCAGTTACAGGCAGGGTGAAGATACGCAGTATTTT
CDR3 protein: CASSYRQGEDTQYF
J gene: TRBJ2-3
D gene: .
V gene: TRBV6-5
clone size: .

CDR3 DNA: TGTGCCAGCAGCTTAACAGGGGAGTATGGCTACACCTTC
CDR3 protein: CASSLTGEYGYTF
J gene: TRBJ1-2
D gene: TRBD1
V gene: TRBV7-2
clone size: once

CDR3 DNA: TGTGCCAGCAGTTTACCTAGCCGGGGCCAAGAGACCCAGTACTTC
CDR3 protein: CASSLPSRGQETQYF
J gene: TRBJ2-5
D gene: .
V gene: TRBV28
clone size: .

CDR3 DNA: TGTGCCAGCAGCGCAACTAGCGGGGGGGCTTCAGATACGCAGTATTTT
CDR3 protein: CASSATSGGASDTQYF
J gene: TRBJ2-3
D gene: TRBD2
V gene: TRBV7-3
clone size: .

CDR3 DNA: TGTGCCAGCAGTTATCGACTTCGCGATACGCAGTATTTT
CDR3 protein: CASSYRLRDTQYF
J gene: TRBJ2-3
D gene: .
V gene: TRBV6-5
clone size: .

CDR3 DNA: TGTGCCAGCAGTTTCAACAGGGGGCGCGGGACTGAAGCTTTCTTT
CDR3 protein: CASSFNRGRGTEAFF
J gene: TRBJ1-1
D gene: TRBD1
V gene: TRBV6-9
clone size: .

CDR3 DNA: TGTGCCAGCCAAGAACTCATGAACACTGAAGCTTTCTTT
CDR3 protein: CASQELMNTEAFF
J gene: TRBJ1-1
D gene: .
V gene: TRBV6-5
clone size: medium-sized

CDR3 DNA: TGTGCCAGCAGCTCTCCGGGACAGGGAAACGGCTACACCTTC
CDR3 protein: CASSSPGQGNGYTF
J gene: TRBJ1-2
D gene: TRBD1
V gene: TRBV7-9
clone size: .

CDR3 DNA: TGTGCCAGCAGGAACAGTTTGGATCAGCCCCAGCATTTT
CDR3 protein: CASRNSLDQPQHF
J gene: TRBJ1-5
D gene: .
V gene: TRBV6-5
clone size: once

CDR3 DNA: TGTGCCAGCAGCCAAGCCGGGAACTATGGCTACACCTTC
CDR3 protein: CASSQAGNYGYTF
J gene: TRBJ1-2
D gene: .
V gene: TRBV14
clone size: .

CDR3 DNA: TGTGCCAGCAGCGTAGACGGGATTTCCTACGAGCAGTACTTC
CDR3 protein: CASSVDGISYEQYF
J gene: TRBJ2-7
D gene: .
V gene: TRBV9
clone size: .

CDR3 DNA: TGCGCCAGCAGCCAAGAACGGACAGGGGACTACGAGCAGTACTTC
CDR3 protein: CASSQERTGDYEQYF
J gene: TRBJ2-7
D gene: TRBD1
V gene: TRBV4-1
clone size: .

CDR3 DNA: TGCGCCAGCAGCTTCGGGGAGGGGAATGAAAAACTGTTTTTT
CDR3 protein: CASSFGEGNEKLFF
J gene: TRBJ1-4
D gene: .
V gene: TRBV5-1
clone size: .

CDR3 DNA: TGTGCCAGCAGCCAAGCCGTACAGGGAAGAATTTCACCCCTCCACTTT
CDR3 protein: CASSQAVQGRISPLHF
J gene: TRBJ1-6
D gene: .
V gene: TRBV4-2
clone size: .

CDR3 DNA: TGTGCCAGTAGTATACAGGGACTACCTTATGGCTACACCTTC
CDR3 protein: CASSIQGLPYGYTF
J gene: TRBJ1-2
D gene: .
V gene: TRBV19
clone size: .

CDR3 DNA: TGTGCCAGCAGTTACAAGGGGCGCGACTATGGCTACACCTTC
CDR3 protein: CASSYKGRDYGYTF
J gene: TRBJ1-2
D gene: .
V gene: TRBV6-6
clone size: .

CDR3 DNA: TGTGCCAGTAGTATGCCGGGACTAGCGGGGGGTTCCGAGCAGTACTTC
CDR3 protein: CASSMPGLAGGSEQYF
J gene: TRBJ2-7
D gene: TRBD2
V gene: TRBV19
clone size: .

CDR3 DNA: .
CDR3 protein: CASSSSVGYGYTF
J gene: TRBJ1-2
D gene: .
V gene: TRBV12-3/TRBV12-4
clone size: .

CDR3 DNA: TGTGCCAGCAGCCAAGATATAGGGGGTTACGATGGCTACACCTTC
CDR3 protein: CASSQDIGGYDGYTF
J gene: TRBJ1-2
D gene: .
V gene: TRBV3-1/TRBV3-2
clone size: .

CDR3 DNA: TGTGCCAGCAGAGGGACAGGCCGACGCAATCAGCCCCAGCATTTT
CDR3 protein: CASRGTGRRNQPQHF
J gene: TRBJ1-5
D gene: TRBD1
V gene: TRBV6-5
clone size: .

CDR3 DNA: TGTGCCAGCAGCTTTGGGACAGGGGATGAAAAACTGTTTTTT
CDR3 protein: CASSFGTGDEKLFF
J gene: TRBJ1-4
D gene: TRBD1
V gene: TRBV11-2
clone size: .

CDR3 DNA: TGTGCCAGCAGCTTTCCGACAGGGAACCCCTACGAGCAGTACTTC
CDR3 protein: CASSFPTGNPYEQYF
J gene: TRBJ2-7
D gene: TRBD1
V gene: TRBV7-9
clone size: .

CDR3 DNA: TGTGCCACCAGCAGAGATTTGGGGGGAGGGGTCGGTGGTATGAACACTGAAGCTTTCTTT
CDR3 protein: CATSRDLGGGVGGMNTEAFF
J gene: TRBJ1-1
D gene: .
V gene: TRBV15
clone size: .

CDR3 DNA: TGTGCCAGCAGCTTAAGACAGGTCAATTCACCCCTCCACTTT
CDR3 protein: CASSLRQVNSPLHF
J gene: TRBJ1-6
D gene: .
V gene: TRBV11-1
clone size: few

CDR3 DNA: TGTGCCAGCAGCCAGGCCGGGACAGACTATGGCTACACCTTC
CDR3 protein: CASSQAGTDYGYTF
J gene: TRBJ1-2
D gene: TRBD1
V gene: TRBV7-3
clone size: .

CDR3 DNA: TGTGCCAGCAGCGTTAGCGGGGGGGCTTTGAATGAGCAGTTCTTC
CDR3 protein: CASSVSGGALNEQFF
J gene: TRBJ2-1
D gene: TRBD2
V gene: TRBV7-8
clone size: .

CDR3 DNA: TGTGCCAGCTCACCAATGGACAGGGGGACCCAGTACTTC
CDR3 protein: CASSPMDRGTQYF
J gene: TRBJ2-5
D gene: TRBD1
V gene: TRBV18
clone size: .

CDR3 DNA: TGTGCCAGCAGTAAGACAGGGTCCAATCAGCCCCAGCATTTT
CDR3 protein: CASSKTGSNQPQHF
J gene: TRBJ1-5
D gene: TRBD1
V gene: TRBV2
clone size: .

CDR3 DNA: TGTGCCAGCACCCCCCATGGCGGCCGTACGAACACTGAAGCTTTCTTT
CDR3 protein: CASTPHGGRTNTEAFF
J gene: TRBJ1-1
D gene: .
V gene: TRBV25-1
clone size: .

CDR3 DNA: TGCGCCAGCAGCTTGGGCCTGCTCCGGGACAGGGGCTCTGAAGCTTTCTTT
CDR3 protein: CASSLGLLRDRGSEAFF
J gene: TRBJ1-1
D gene: TRBD1
V gene: TRBV5-1
clone size: once

CDR3 DNA: TGTGCCTGGACGTCTGGGACAGGGGGCGGACAGACCCAGTACTTC
CDR3 protein: CAWTSGTGGGQTQYF
J gene: TRBJ2-5
D gene: TRBD1
V gene: TRBV30
clone size: once

CDR3 DNA: TGCAGCGTTGAATGGGCGGGGGGGCGATATGAGCAGTTCTTC
CDR3 protein: CSVEWAGGRYEQFF
J gene: TRBJ2-1
D gene: TRBD2
V gene: TRBV29-1
clone size: few

CDR3 DNA: TGTGCCAGCAGTTTCGCAGGGGTAATAAATCAGCCCCAGCATTTT
CDR3 protein: CASSFAGVINQPQHF
J gene: TRBJ1-5
D gene: .
V gene: TRBV27
clone size: .

CDR3 DNA: TGTGCCAGCAGCCCAACCACGGGGGTGGAAAAACTGTTTTTT
CDR3 protein: CASSPTTGVEKLFF
J gene: TRBJ1-4
D gene: .
V gene: TRBV11-2
clone size: .

CDR3 DNA: TGTGCCAGCAGCTTACCGCTAGCGGGGGTTAATGAGCAGTTCTTC
CDR3 protein: CASSLPLAGVNEQFF
J gene: TRBJ2-1
D gene: TRBD2
V gene: TRBV7-9
clone size: .

CDR3 DNA: TGTGCCAGCAGCTTAGGGGGGGGAAACTACGAGCAGTACTTC
CDR3 protein: CASSLGGGNYEQYF
J gene: TRBJ2-7
D gene: TRBD2
V gene: TRBV11-2
clone size: .

CDR3 DNA: TGTGCCAGCAGTTTAGGGCGAGTGGATGAGCAGTTCTTC
CDR3 protein: CASSLGRVDEQFF
J gene: TRBJ2-1
D gene: .
V gene: TRBV27
clone size: .

CDR3 DNA: TGTGCCAGCAGCTCGACCCGACAGGGTCCCAAGGTAGCCCAGCATTTT
CDR3 protein: CASSSTRQGPKVAQHF
J gene: TRBJ1-5
D gene: TRBD1
V gene: TRBV5-8
clone size: few

CDR3 DNA: TGTGCCAGCAGTATTACTAGCGGGGGGCGCGAGCAGTACTTC
CDR3 protein: CASSITSGGREQYF
J gene: TRBJ2-7
D gene: TRBD2
V gene: TRBV28
clone size: .